This T cell receptor beta chain derives from a study of blood T cell repertoires in COVID-19. Study as a whole: Samples taken during acute and convalescent COVID-19 were collected in the United States, Italy and Spain.

This table comes from immunoSEQ multiplex PCR, and its TCRdb copy is limited to in-frame clones, with some not included. This sample has about 85,000 clones, with 90% found just once. V lost 5 bases and J lost 1; bases outside the gene matches: 1. The CDR3 contains 13 residues. In germline, CDR1 is LNHNV, CDR2 YYDKDF (reference sequence). The specimen was peripheral blood. This chain connects TRBV15 to TRBJ1-2; 7 bases agree with TRBD1. The clonotype was recovered from a woman aged 80 or older with active or convalescent COVID-19. The CDR3 loop reads CATSRDSNYGYTF. For the CDR3, the DNA is TGTGCCACCAGCCGGGACAGTAACTATGGCTACACCTTC.